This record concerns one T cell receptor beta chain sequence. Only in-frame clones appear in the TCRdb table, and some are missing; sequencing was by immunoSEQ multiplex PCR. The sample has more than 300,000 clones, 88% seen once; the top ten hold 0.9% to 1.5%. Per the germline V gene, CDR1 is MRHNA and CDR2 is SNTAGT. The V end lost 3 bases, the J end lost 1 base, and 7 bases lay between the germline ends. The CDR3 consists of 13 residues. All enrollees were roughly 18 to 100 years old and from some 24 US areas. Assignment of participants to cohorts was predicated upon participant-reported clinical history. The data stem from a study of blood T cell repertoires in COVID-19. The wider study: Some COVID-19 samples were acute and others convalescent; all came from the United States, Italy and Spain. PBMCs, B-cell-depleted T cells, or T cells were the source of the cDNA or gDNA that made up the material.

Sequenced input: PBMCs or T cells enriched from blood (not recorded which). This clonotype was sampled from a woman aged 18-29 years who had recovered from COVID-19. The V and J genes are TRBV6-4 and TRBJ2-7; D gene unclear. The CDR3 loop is CASSEEWSYEQYF. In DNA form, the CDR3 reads TGTGCCAGCAGTGAAGAGTGGTCCTACGAGCAGTACTTC.